This paragraph covers one TCR beta chain sequence. As yet, its antigen is unknown. This entry is derived from a study of shared clonotypes between healthy human individuals. Study findings and constraints: Tissue TCR repertoires likely differ from these blood-only repertoires. Around 4.9% of naive CD4 clonotypes were shared across several donors.

This CDR3 comprises 15 residues. The V gene end was trimmed by 0 bases and the J gene end by 9 bases; junction bases not matched to a gene: 7. From germline, CDR1 is KGHSH and CDR2 LQKENI. Sequencing used immunoSEQ multiplex PCR; TCRdb keeps in-frame clones, though not all of them. The sample yields about 1 million clones, approximately 80% seen once. This clonotype originated in a man between 18 and 35 years old in good health. Some clones in this sample may be carry-over from other donors' samples. Input material: memory CD4+ T cells from PBMCs. Described subset: CD45RA-negative fraction. This sequence joins TRBV18 and TRBJ2-5; 10 bases are shared with TRBD2. DNA of the CDR3: TGTGCCAGCTCACCACCTTCTACTAGCGGGATTTCCCAGTACTTC. Translating gives CASSPPSTSGISQYF.